The 10 T cell receptor beta chains presented below share a single source sample, sequenced in a study of long-term antiretroviral therapy in people with HIV (dated by TCRdb to between 2020 and 2023). Sequencing of the TRB variable region was done with the immunoSEQ hsTCRB v3.0 assay at survey level resolution. TCRdb's version of the immuneACCESS table is confined to in-frame rearrangements and falls short of the full clone set. An unresolved V gene accounts for under half of the shortfall where checked; the remainder is of unknown origin. Recorded for this sample are about 29,000 clones; approximately 81% of them occurred a single time. About 9.4% of the sample is taken by the ten largest. The sample was unsorted PBMCs, taken 3 years after starting antiretroviral therapy. The receptor set was obtained from a man aged 35 to 55 with HIV.

This clone was picked up one time. V usage is TRBV5-6 and J usage is TRBJ2-7; D might be TRBD1 (5 bases). CDR3 size: 12 residues. Germline values: CDR1 SGHDT, CDR2 YYEEEE. With 3 bases removed from V and 2 bases from J, the gap between germline ends came to 6 bases. The CDR3 is CASSSTAYEQYF. Here the CDR3 DNA reads TGTGCCAGCAGCTCGACAGCCTACGAGCAGTACTTC.

The rearrangement links TRBV2 to TRBJ1-2, with 7 nucleotides matching TRBD1. The CDR3 runs to 15 residues. The V segment lost 6 bases and the J segment 7 bases; nucleotides outside the gene matches: 14. The germline CDR1 and CDR2 sequences are SNHLY and FYNNEI. The CDR3 coding sequence is TGTGCCAGCAGGGAGACAGGGCCCTCCCTGGGTGGCTACACCTTC. Protein: CASRETGPSLGGYTF.

The rearrangement joins TRBV7-9 to TRBJ2-5; a weak D match, TRBD2 (5 bases). CDR3 size: 15 residues. CDR1 SEHNR and CDR2 FQNEAQ come from the germline V gene (reference sequence). Trimming shortened V by 5 bases and J by 2 bases, and 15 bases separated the two germline ends. The CDR3 DNA is TGTGCCAGCAGCCCTACTGGGGAGATTCAAGAGACCCAGTACTTC. Its translation: CASSPTGEIQETQYF.

This clone is labeled large. V is TRBV18 and J is TRBJ1-5; tentatively, D is TRBD1 (5 bases). V was clipped by 0 bases and J by 1 base, with 13 bases between them. This CDR3 spans 17 amino acids. Germline CDR1 reads KGHSH; CDR2 reads LQKENI. CDR3: CASSPPIRTLSNQPQHF. The CDR3 DNA sequence: TGTGCCAGCTCACCACCGATAAGGACACTAAGCAATCAGCCCCAGCATTTT. The full variable domain, rest sourced from reference TRBV18 and TRBJ1-5, is NAGVMQNPRHLVRRRGQEARLRCSPMKGHSHVYWYRQLPEEGLKFMVYLQKENIIDESGMPKERFSAEFPKEGPSILRIQQVVRGDSAAYFCASSPPIRTLSNQPQHFGDGTRLSIL.

The chain uses TRBV7-2 and TRBJ2-1, with no clear D. Trimming left V 5 bases short and J 2 bases short, with 13 bases between. The germline V gene has CDR1 SGHTA and CDR2 FQGNSA. There are 15 residues in the CDR3. DNA of the CDR3: TGTGCCAGCAGCGCCCCGCGGACCCCCTACAATGAGCAGTTCTTC. Translation: CASSAPRTPYNEQFF.

This clone has more than one count but fewer than ten. The V call is TRBV10-1, the J call TRBJ2-7; D unresolved. The CDR3 covers 13 residues. Trimming removed 2 bases from V and 5 bases from J, with 10 bases in between. The V gene's germline CDR1 is WNHNN and CDR2 SYGVQD (reference sequence). The CDR3 DNA is TGCGCCAGCAGTGAGAACCGCCGTGACGAGCAGTACTTC. Translated: CASSENRRDEQYF.

The J gene is TRBJ1-1, the V gene TRBV28; D gene unclear. The CDR3 has 12 residues. Germline CDR1 and CDR2: MDHEN and SYDVKM. Trimming left V 3 bases short and J 11 bases short, with 13 bases between. The CDR3 bases are TGTGCCAGCAGTTTCCGGTCCGGGCCGGCTTTCTTT. Translated: CASSFRSGPAFF.

The CDR3 nucleotides are TGTGCCAGCAGTTTAAACAGGGTAAATGGCTACACCTTC. This codes for CASSLNRVNGYTF. The V gene is TRBV27, the J gene TRBJ1-2; D possibly corresponds to TRBD1 (6 bases). CDR1 is MNHEY and CDR2 is SMNVEV in the germline V gene (reference sequence). Trimming removed 2 bases at V and 6 bases at J, with 10 bases between. The CDR3 contains 13 residues.

The V gene is TRBV19, the J gene TRBJ2-5; D may be TRBD1 (6 bases). CDR3 length: 12 residues. Looked up from germline, CDR1 is LNHDA and CDR2 is SQIVND (reference sequence). Trimming cost V 9 bases and J 1 base, with 9 bases left between them. DNA for the CDR3: TGTGCCAGCGGACAGATCCAAGAGACCCAGTACTTC. This encodes CASGQIQETQYF.

The table lists this clone with a count of one. The chain is built from TRBV11-1 and TRBJ2-7; D may be TRBD1 (6 bases). Trimming took 6 bases from V and 2 from J, leaving 14 bases between them. This CDR3 spans 14 amino acids. Germline values: CDR1 SGHAT, CDR2 FQDESV (reference sequence). CDR3 in amino acids: CASSLQGPPYEQYF. In nucleotides, the CDR3 is TGTGCCAGCAGTTTACAGGGACCCCCCTACGAGCAGTACTTC.